The clone carrying this TCR beta chain has more than one count but fewer than ten. These data belong to a study of response to subunit inactivated influenza vaccine. TCRdb fed the RT-PCR reads into MiXCR, producing one record per CDR3 protein. The sample holds about 540,000 distinct CDR3 sequences, around a quarter seen once. The length of the CDR3 is 14 residues. The germline gives CDR1 SNHLY, CDR2 FYNNEI. Trimming pared 9 bases from V and 0 bases from J, leaving 13 bases between. The sample also formed part of further work on T cells expressing NK-cell markers. That work adds: The cDNA for TCR beta came from 5'RACE template switching with UMIs. Researchers got TCR beta repertoires out of sorted CD3+CD56+NKG2C+, CD3+CD56+NKG2C- and CD3+CD56-NKG2C+ T cells. With an anti-gamma-delta TCR antibody, sorting in several experiments was kept to alpha-beta TCR T cells. The CD3+CD56-NKG2C+ fraction was also led by these clonotypes in several donors. Expanded clones of NKG2C+ T cells had an unclear HCMV specificity.

V and J are TRBV2 and TRBJ2-3; D is perhaps TRBD2 (5 bases). Source: CD4+ T cells sorted from PBMCs, taken 11 to 12 days after vaccination. The clonotype comes from a man aged 50 or older who received an inactivated influenza vaccine. The chain's CDR3 is CARRRAVSTDTQYF. CDR3 nucleotide sequence: TGTGCCAGACGACGAGCGGTCAGCACAGATACGCAGTATTTT.